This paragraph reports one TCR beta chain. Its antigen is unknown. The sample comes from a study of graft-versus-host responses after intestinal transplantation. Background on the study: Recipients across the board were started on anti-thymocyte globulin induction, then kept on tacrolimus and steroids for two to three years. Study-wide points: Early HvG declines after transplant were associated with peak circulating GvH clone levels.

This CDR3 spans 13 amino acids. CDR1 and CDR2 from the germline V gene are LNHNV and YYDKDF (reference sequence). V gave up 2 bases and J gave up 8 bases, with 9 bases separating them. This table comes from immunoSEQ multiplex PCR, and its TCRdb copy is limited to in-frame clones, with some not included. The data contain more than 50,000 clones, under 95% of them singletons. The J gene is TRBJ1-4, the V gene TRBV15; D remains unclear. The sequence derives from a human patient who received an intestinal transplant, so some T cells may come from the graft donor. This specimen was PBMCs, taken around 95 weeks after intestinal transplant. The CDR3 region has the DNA TGTGCCACCAGCAGATCCCCTTTGGAAAAACTGTTTTTT. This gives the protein CATSRSPLEKLFF.